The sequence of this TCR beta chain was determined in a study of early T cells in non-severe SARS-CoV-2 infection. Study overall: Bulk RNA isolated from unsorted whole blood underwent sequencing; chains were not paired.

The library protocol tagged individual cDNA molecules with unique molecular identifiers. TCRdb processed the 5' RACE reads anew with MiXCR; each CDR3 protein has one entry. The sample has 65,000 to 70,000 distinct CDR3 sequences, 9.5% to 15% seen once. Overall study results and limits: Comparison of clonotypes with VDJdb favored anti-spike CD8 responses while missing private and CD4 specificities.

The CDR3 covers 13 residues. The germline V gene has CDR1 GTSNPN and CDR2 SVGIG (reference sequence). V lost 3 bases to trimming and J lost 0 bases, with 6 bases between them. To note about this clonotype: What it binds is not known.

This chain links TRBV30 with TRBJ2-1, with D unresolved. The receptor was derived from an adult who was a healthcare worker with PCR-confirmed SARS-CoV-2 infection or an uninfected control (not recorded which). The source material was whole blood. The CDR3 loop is CAWRSFSYNEQFF. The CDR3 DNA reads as TGTGCCTGGAGGAGCTTCTCCTACAATGAGCAGTTCTTC.